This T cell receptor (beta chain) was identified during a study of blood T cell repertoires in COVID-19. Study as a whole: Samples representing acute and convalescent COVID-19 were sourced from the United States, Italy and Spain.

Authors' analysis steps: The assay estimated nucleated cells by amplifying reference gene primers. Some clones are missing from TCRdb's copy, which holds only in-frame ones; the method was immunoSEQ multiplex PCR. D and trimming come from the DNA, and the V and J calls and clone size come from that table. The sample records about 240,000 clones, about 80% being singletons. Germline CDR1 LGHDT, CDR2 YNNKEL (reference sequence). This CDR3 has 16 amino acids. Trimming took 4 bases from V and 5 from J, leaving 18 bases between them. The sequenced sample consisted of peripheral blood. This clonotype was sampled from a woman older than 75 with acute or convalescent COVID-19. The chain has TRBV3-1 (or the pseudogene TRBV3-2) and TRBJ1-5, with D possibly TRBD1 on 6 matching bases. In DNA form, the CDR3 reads TGTGCCAGCAGCCCAGGGGAGATCCCCAGTCATCAGCCCCAGCATTTT. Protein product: CASSPGEIPSHQPQHF.